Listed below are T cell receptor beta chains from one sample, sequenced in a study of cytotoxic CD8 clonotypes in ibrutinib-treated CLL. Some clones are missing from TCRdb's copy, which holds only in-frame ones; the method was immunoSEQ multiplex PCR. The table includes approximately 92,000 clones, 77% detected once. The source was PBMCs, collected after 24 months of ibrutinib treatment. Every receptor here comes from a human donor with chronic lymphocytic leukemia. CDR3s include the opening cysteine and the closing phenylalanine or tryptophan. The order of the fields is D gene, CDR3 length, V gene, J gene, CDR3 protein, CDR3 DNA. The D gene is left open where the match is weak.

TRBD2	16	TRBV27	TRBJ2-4	CASSSGTSFSKNIQYF	TGTGCCAGCAGTTCCGGGACTAGTTTTTCCAAAAACATTCAGTACTTC
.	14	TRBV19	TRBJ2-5	CASSIAGAEGSQYF	TGTGCCAGTAGTATAGCGGGGGCTGAAGGAAGCCAGTACTTC
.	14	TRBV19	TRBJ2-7	CASSSNIQGYEQYF	TGTGCCAGTAGTTCCAACATACAGGGCTACGAGCAGTACTTC
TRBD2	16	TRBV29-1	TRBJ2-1	CSLLTRSGSSYNEQFF	TGCAGCCTTCTTACTCGGAGCGGGAGCTCCTACAATGAGCAGTTCTTC
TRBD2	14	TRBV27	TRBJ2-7	CASKPGGTSYEQYF	TGTGCCAGCAAGCCGGGAGGGACCTCCTACGAGCAGTACTTC
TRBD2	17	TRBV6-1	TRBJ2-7	CASSGNLGLAGTKEQYF	TGTGCCAGCAGTGGGAACTTGGGACTAGCGGGAACGAAGGAGCAGTACTTC
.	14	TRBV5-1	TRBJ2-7	CASSRTGEAYEQYF	TGCGCCAGCAGTAGAACGGGAGAGGCTTACGAGCAGTACTTC
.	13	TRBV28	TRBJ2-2	CASSGPNTGELFF	TGTGCCAGCAGTGGTCCAAACACCGGGGAGCTGTTTTTT
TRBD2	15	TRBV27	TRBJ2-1	CASRLAGGYYNEQFF	TGTGCCAGCAGGCTAGCGGGAGGCTACTACAATGAGCAGTTCTTC
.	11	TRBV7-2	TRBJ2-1	CASSPYNEQFF	TGTGCCAGCAGCCCCTACAATGAGCAGTTCTTC